Here is one T cell receptor (beta chain) with its context. These data are taken from a study of shared T cell receptors in the human thymus. The repertoire was sequenced with immunoSEQ multiplex PCR; TCRdb's copy has only in-frame clones and lacks some. The repertoire holds roughly 550,000 clones, about 84% seen once, with about 0.012% in the top ten. With 0 bases clipped from V and 4 bases from J, the junction kept 4 bases outside the gene matches. This CDR3 has 17 residues. CDR1 SGHAT and CDR2 FQNNGV come from the germline V gene. The same specimen was also included in a second study, on human thymus T cells.

This chain uses TRBV11-2 with TRBJ2-1, with TRBD2 matching over 12 bases. The sequencing input was thymocytes. The TCR was taken from a boy in the first two years of life with a congenital heart defect. CDR3 protein: CASSLDGLAGGYNEQFF. CDR3 DNA: TGTGCCAGCAGCTTAGATGGGCTAGCGGGAGGGTACAATGAGCAGTTCTTC.